The 6 T cell receptor beta chains in this list originate from one sample, sequenced in a study of lymphopenia after photon versus proton radiotherapy (dated by TCRdb to about 2019). Libraries came from the immunoSEQ multiplex PCR assay. TCRdb retrieved this table from immuneACCESS and kept in-frame rearrangements only. Not all clones are present; in checked studies, unresolved V genes account for under half, and no reason is known for the remainder. The sample yields about 70,000 clones; around 92% were counted once. The ten largest clones add up to around 2.2% of the sample. Sequenced here: peripheral blood, sampled from a patient treated with photon-based radiotherapy. These receptors originate from a woman aged 40-49 years with cholangiocarcinoma.

The CDR3 sequence is CASSQDPGTDTQYF. CDR3 DNA sequence: TGCGCCAGCAGCCAAGATCCGGGCACAGATACGCAGTATTTT. The chain recombines TRBV4-3 with TRBJ2-3; no firm D call. CDR3 length equals 14 residues. The V end lost 0 bases, the J end lost 1 base, and 5 bases lay between the germline ends. Per the germline V gene, CDR1 is LGHNA and CDR2 is YSLEER.

The CDR3, as DNA: TGTGCCAGCAGCCCTGCGGGGGAGCGGGGGGCTGGGGAGACCCAGTACTTC. Translating it yields CASSPAGERGAGETQYF. The V gene is TRBV7-3, the J gene TRBJ2-5, with 9 positions matching TRBD2. V was pared by 5 bases and J by 5 bases, with 15 bases of the junction left unmatched. The CDR3 is made up of 17 amino acids. Germline assignment: CDR1 SGHTA and CDR2 FQGTGA.

The chain employs TRBV15 and TRBJ2-1, with D perhaps given as TRBD1 or TRBD2 (5 bases each). V lost 4 bases, J lost 4 bases, and 17 bases lay in between. The CDR3 extends over 16 amino acids. Germline V lookup: CDR1 LNHNV, CDR2 YYDKDF (reference sequence). The CDR3 DNA follows: TGTGCCACCAGCATGGGGCGGGCAGGCGGATACAATGAGCAGTTCTTC. Translated, it gives CATSMGRAGGYNEQFF.

The chain recombines TRBV18 with TRBJ2-1; 7 bases are a match to TRBD2. CDR3 length: 14 amino acids. Germline V gene sequence: CDR1 KGHSH, CDR2 LQKENI. After removal of 3 bases from V and 6 bases from J, the junction contained 5 bases not matched to a gene. Here the CDR3 reads CASSPPRGGNEQFF. The CDR3 nucleotides read TGTGCCAGCTCACCCCCTCGCGGGGGCAATGAGCAGTTCTTC.

This chain uses TRBV18 with TRBJ2-2; D unresolved. The CDR3 length is 15 residues. With 3 bases removed from V and 0 bases from J, the gap between germline ends came to 8 bases. CDR1 is KGHSH, CDR2 LQKENI, per germline. CDR3 sequence reads: CASSPASANTGELFF. CDR3 DNA sequence: TGTGCCAGCTCACCGGCAAGCGCGAACACCGGGGAGCTGTTTTTT.

The chain recombines TRBV12-5 with TRBJ1-1; 7 bases are a match to TRBD1. With V trimmed by 0 bases and J by 11 bases, 15 bases remained unmatched. This CDR3 comprises 16 residues. Looked up from germline, CDR1 is LGHNT and CDR2 is FRNRAP. In DNA form, the CDR3 reads TGTGCTAGTGGTTTGGTACTGTGGCAGGGGGAAGACTTGGCTTTCTTT. Protein: CASGLVLWQGEDLAFF.